A single TCR beta chain is shown here with its context. Its target is unknown. These data originate in a study of cytomegalovirus exposure and HLA in healthy donors. Overall study context: Caucasian-associated ancestry cluster membership applied to around 76% of 300 to 450 genotyped donors. The study, taken as a whole, reports: Among the most significant clusters, several appeared linked to common viral pathogens in a later analysis. Accurate predictions that matched the HLA-A and HLA-B alleles of most subjects were reportedly made from TCR beta sequences.

The primer mix had 60 Vbeta and 13 Jbeta primers. Original data processing: Later, an analysis found roughly 80 million unique TCR beta chains, and approximately 10 million of these were shared. Some clones are missing from TCRdb's copy, which holds only in-frame ones; the method was immunoSEQ multiplex PCR. V and J calls and clone size are copied from that table; D and trimming were computed from the DNA. The table for this sample gives 60,000 to 80,000 clones. CDR3 length: 13 residues. Deletions cut 1 base from V and 3 bases from J, with 7 bases between. CDR1 is SGHRS, CDR2 YFSETQ, per germline. The sequenced sample consisted of PBMCs. The chain couples TRBV5-1 to TRBJ2-5; D is unresolved. The source is a man in his forties in good health and CMV-seronegative. The CDR3 loop reads CASSLTDEETQYF. The CDR3 DNA follows: TGCGCCAGCAGCTTGACAGACGAAGAGACCCAGTACTTC. Drawing the rest from reference TRBV5-1 and TRBJ2-5, the complete variable domain is KAGVTQTPRYLIKTRGQQVTLSCSPISGHRSVSWYQQTPGQGLQFLFEYFSETQRNKGNFPGRFSGRQFSNSRSEMNVSTLELGDSALYLCASSLTDEETQYFGPGTRLLVL.